This TCR beta chain derives from a study of neurological immune-mediated disorders. Findings and limits, study-wide: Private repertoires in all groups were suggested by the absence of shared CDR3 amino acid sequences among expanded clones across subjects. Falling below healthy controls, multiple sclerosis showed the least TCR clonal expansion, while HTLV-1-associated myelopathy showed the most. Phylogenetic grouping assigned the repertoires of 18 of 34 multiple sclerosis patients to a single cluster of related CDR3 sequences. This cluster may be a repertoire-level signature.

5'RACE generated cDNA with 10-nucleotide random UMIs. TCRdb re-derived calls from the 5' RACE reads in MiXCR, one entry per CDR3 protein. The data show roughly 70,000 distinct CDR3 sequences, less than 5.5% seen once. The CDR3 extends over 12 amino acids. Trimming left V 1 base short and J 8 bases short, with 8 bases between. The sample holds a few counts of this clonotype. Its matching antigen is unknown. This chain connects TRBV12-3 or TRBV12-4 to TRBJ1-2; D gene ambiguous. The source is a woman aged 30 to 39 with multiple sclerosis. Sequencing input: PBMCs. The DNA of the CDR3 is TGTGCCAGCAGTTTAGGATCGACCGGCTACACCTTC. Protein sequence: CASSLGSTGYTF.